This TCR beta chain stems from a study of blood T cell repertoires in COVID-19. Germline CDR1 KGHSH, CDR2 LQKENI. CDR3 length equals 19 residues. V gave up 3 bases and J gave up 0 bases, with 18 bases separating them. Measured with immunoSEQ multiplex PCR; TCRdb has only the in-frame clones, and not every one. There are approximately 140,000 clones in the sample; roughly 86% occur only once, and approximately 3.6% lies in the top ten. Sequenced: PBMCs or T cells enriched from blood (not recorded which). This sequence was found in a woman between 50 and 59 years old with acute COVID-19. The chain couples TRBV18 to TRBJ2-6, with a weak D call TRBD2 (5 bases). CDR3 amino acids: CASSPGKEETLSGANVLTF. CDR3 sequence (DNA): TGTGCCAGCTCACCCGGGAAGGAGGAAACCCTCTCTGGGGCCAACGTCCTGACTTTC.